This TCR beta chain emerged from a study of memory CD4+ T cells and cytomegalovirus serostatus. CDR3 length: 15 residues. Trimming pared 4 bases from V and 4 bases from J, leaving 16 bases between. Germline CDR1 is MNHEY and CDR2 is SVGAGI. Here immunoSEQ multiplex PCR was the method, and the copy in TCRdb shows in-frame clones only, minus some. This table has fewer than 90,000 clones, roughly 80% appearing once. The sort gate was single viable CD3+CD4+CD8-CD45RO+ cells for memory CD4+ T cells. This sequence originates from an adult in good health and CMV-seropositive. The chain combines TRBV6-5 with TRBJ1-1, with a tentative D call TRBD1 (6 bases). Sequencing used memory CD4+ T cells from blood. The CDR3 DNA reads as TGTGCCAGCAGTTCCTTTCAGGGGCTCGGCACTGAAGCTTTCTTT. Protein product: CASSSFQGLGTEAFF.